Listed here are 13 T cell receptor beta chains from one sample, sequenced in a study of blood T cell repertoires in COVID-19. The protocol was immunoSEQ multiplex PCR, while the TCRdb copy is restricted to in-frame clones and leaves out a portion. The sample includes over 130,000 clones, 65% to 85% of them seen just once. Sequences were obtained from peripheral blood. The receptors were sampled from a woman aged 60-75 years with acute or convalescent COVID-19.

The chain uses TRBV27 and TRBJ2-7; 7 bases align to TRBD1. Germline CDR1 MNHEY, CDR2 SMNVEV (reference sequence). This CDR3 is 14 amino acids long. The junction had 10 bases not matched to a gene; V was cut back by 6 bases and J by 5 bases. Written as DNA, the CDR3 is TGTGCCAGCAGCGACAGGGAGTCTGTCCACGAGCAGTACTTC. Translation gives CASSDRESVHEQYF.

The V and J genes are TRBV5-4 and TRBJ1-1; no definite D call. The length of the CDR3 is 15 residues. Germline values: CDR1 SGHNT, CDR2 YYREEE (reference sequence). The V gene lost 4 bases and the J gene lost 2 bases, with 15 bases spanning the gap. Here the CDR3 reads CASSPTNRGNTEAFF. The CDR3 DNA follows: TGTGCCAGCAGCCCCACAAACCGAGGAAACACTGAAGCTTTCTTT. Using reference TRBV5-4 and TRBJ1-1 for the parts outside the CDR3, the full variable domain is ETGVTQSPTHLIKTRGQQVTLRCSSQSGHNTVSWYQQALGQGPQFIFQYYREEENGRGNFPPRFSGLQFPNYSSELNVNALELDDSALYLCASSPTNRGNTEAFFGQGTRLTVV.

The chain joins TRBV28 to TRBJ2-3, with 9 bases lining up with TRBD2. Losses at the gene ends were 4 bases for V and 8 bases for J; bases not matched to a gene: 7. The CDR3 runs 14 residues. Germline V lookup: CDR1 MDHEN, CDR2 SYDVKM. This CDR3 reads CASSSLAGASTQYF. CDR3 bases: TGTGCCAGCAGTTCTTTAGCGGGAGCATCTACGCAGTATTTT.

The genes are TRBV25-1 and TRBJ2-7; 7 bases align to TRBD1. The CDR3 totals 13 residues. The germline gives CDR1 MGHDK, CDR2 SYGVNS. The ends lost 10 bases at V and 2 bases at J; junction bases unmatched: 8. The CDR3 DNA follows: TGTGCCACCTCCGGGACAGTTACCTACGAGCAGTACTTC. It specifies CATSGTVTYEQYF.

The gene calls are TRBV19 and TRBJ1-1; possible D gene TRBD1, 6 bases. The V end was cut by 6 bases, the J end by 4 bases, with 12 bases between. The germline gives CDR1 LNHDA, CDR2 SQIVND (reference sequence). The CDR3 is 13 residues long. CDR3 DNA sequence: TGTGCCAGTAGAAACCGGGACATCACTGAAGCTTTCTTT. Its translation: CASRNRDITEAFF.

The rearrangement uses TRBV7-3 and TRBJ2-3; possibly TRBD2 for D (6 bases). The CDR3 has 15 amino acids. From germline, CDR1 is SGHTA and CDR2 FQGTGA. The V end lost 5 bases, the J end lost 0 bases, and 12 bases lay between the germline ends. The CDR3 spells CASSQTRASTDTQYF. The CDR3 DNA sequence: TGTGCCAGCAGCCAGACTAGGGCTAGCACAGATACGCAGTATTTT.

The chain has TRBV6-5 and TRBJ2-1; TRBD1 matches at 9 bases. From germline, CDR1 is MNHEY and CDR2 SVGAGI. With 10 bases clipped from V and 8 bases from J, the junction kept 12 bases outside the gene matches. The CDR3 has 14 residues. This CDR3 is CATTRDRVFHEQFF. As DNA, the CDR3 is TGTGCCACCACGAGGGACAGGGTTTTCCATGAGCAGTTCTTC.

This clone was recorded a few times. Here the CDR3 reads CASTSDRTNQPQHF. CDR3 in DNA: TGTGCCAGCACTTCAGACCGGACAAATCAGCCCCAGCATTTT. The V call is TRBV21-1, the J call TRBJ1-5; the table's D call, TRBD1, was not checked against the DNA. TRBV21-1 is listed as a pseudogene. CDR3 length equals 14 residues.

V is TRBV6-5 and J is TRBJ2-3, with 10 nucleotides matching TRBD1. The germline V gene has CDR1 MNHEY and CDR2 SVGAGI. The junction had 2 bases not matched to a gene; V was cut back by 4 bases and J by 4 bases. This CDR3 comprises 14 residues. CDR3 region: CASSFGQGADTQYF. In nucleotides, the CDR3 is TGTGCCAGCAGTTTCGGACAGGGGGCAGATACGCAGTATTTT.

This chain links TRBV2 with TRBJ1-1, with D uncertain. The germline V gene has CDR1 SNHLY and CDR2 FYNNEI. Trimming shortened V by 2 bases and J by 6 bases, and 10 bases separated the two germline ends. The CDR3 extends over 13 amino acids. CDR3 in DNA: TGTGCCAGCAGTGAATCTGTAGTTTCTGAAGCTTTCTTT. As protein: CASSESVVSEAFF.

This chain's CDR3 is CASSIEFSGRTTQYF. For the CDR3, the DNA is TGTGCCAGTAGTATCGAGTTCTCCGGGAGAACGACCCAGTACTTC. The gene calls are TRBV19 and TRBJ2-5, with D possibly matching TRBD2 (6 bases). CDR1 LNHDA and CDR2 SQIVND come from the germline V gene (reference sequence). The CDR3 spans 15 residues. V was shortened by 3 bases and J by 7 bases, with 18 bases between the two germline ends.

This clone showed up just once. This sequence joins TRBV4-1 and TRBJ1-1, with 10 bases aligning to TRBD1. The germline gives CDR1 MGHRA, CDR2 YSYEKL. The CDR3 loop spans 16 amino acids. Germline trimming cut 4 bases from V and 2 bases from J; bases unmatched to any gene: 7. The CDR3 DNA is TGCGCCAGCAGCCGAGAGGACAGGGGGTTTAACACTGAAGCTTTCTTT. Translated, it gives CASSREDRGFNTEAFF.

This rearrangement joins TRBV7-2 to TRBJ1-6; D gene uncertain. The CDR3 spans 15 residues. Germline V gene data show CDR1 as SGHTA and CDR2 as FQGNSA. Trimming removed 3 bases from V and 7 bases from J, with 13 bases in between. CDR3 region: CASSFPPGENSPLHF. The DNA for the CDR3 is TGTGCCAGCAGCTTCCCTCCGGGAGAAAATTCACCCCTCCACTTT.